This TCR beta chain was identified during a study of T cells in women clearing cervical HPV infection. Regarding the study as a whole: Richness plus V gene abundances separated cases from controls with AUC approximately 0.78.

In regard to this clone: Its cognate antigen is unknown. The sequence runs out 3 residues before the end of the CDR3; the remainder is reconstructed from the germline J gene.

This CDR3 comprises 14 residues. Germline lookup yields CDR1 LNHDA and CDR2 SQIVND (reference sequence). V shed 5 bases, J shed 3 bases, and the junction held 3 bases outside the gene matches. Clones were sequenced by immunoSEQ multiplex PCR, and TCRdb holds only the in-frame ones, with some missing. This sample's table has 31,000 or so clones. The TCR was taken from a woman between 18 and 70 years old with a cervical HPV16 infection that either progressed to CIN3+ or cleared (not recorded which). The chain joins TRBV19 to TRBJ2-2; 7 nucleotides match TRBD1. The sequenced sample was blood buffy coat. The CDR3 loop reads CASSVTGDTGELFF. CDR3 bases read: TGTGCCAGTAGTGTAACAGGGGACACCGGGGAG.